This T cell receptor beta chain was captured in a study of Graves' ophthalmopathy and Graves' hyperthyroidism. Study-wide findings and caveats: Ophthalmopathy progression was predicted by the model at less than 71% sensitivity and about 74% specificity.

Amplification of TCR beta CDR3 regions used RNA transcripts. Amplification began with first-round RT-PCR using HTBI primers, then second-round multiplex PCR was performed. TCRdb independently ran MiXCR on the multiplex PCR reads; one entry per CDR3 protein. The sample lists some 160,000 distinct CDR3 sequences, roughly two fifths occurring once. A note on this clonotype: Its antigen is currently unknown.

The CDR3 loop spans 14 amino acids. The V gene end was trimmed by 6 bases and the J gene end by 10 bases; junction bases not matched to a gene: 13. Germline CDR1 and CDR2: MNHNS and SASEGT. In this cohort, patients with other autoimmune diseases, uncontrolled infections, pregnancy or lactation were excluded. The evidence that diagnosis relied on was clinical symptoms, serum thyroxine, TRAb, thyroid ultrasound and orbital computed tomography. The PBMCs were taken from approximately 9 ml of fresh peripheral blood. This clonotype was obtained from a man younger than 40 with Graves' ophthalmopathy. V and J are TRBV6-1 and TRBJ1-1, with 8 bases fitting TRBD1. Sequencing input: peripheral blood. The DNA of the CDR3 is TGTGCCAGCAGACCGCCAATCGGACAGGGCGCAGCTTTCTTT. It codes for CASRPPIGQGAAFF.